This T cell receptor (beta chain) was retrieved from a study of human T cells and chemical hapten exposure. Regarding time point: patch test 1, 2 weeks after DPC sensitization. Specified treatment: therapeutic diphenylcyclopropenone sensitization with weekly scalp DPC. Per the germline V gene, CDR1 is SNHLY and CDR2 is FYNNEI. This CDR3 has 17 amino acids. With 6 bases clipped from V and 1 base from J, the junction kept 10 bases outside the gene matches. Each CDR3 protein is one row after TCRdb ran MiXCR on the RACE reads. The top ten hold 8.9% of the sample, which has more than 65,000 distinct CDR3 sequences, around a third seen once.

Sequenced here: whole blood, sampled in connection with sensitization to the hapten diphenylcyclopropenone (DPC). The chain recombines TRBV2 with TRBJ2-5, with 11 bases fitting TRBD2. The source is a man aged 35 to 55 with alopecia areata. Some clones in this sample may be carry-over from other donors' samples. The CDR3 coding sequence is TGTGCCAGCAGGGGGGGACTAGCGGAAAGCCCCCAAGAGACCCAGTACTTC. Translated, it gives CASRGGLAESPQETQYF.